Listed here is a single T cell receptor beta chain. The antigen is undetermined. The PCR ran on 60 Vbeta and 13 Jbeta primers. Original handling: Later reanalysis found approximately 76 million unique TCR beta chains, approximately 11 million of them shared. Profiled with immunoSEQ multiplex PCR; TCRdb holds only in-frame clones, not every one. That table is the source of V, J and clone size, and D and trimming were worked out from the DNA. The data contain approximately 120,000 clones, 80% to 90% of them singletons. The entry originates in a study of cytomegalovirus exposure and HLA in healthy donors. General study results and limits: According to a later analysis, donors in an Asian-associated ancestry cluster reportedly had fewer N-insertions than the roughly 720-donor mean. TRBV6-2, TRBV6-3 and some other V segments were unresolvable in 87-base-pair reads. The presence/absence work took it that sequencing depth was about the same across donors.

V lost 5 bases, J lost 1 base, and 15 bases lay in between. There are 16 residues in the CDR3. Germline loops: CDR1 MNHEY, CDR2 SMNVEV (reference sequence). This clonotype originated in a woman under 40 in good health and CMV-seronegative. The J gene is TRBJ2-1, the V gene TRBV27, with D possibly matching TRBD2 (6 bases). The sequencing sample was made of PBMCs. DNA of the CDR3: TGTGCCAGCAGTCCCATGACTAGTGGGTCCTACAATGAGCAGTTCTTC. Translation: CASSPMTSGSYNEQFF.